This T cell receptor beta chain was obtained from a study of blood T cells in healthy people across ages. The authors ran a second PCR of about 7 to 11 cycles using a sample-barcoded 5' primer and a J-beta primer mix. MiXCR was run by TCRdb on the 5' RACE reads, yielding one entry per CDR3 protein. The table records about 900,000 distinct CDR3 sequences, approximately 65% of them present only once. CDR3 length: 16 residues. From germline, CDR1 is MNHEY and CDR2 SVGEGT. V lost 5 bases and J lost 0, with 15 bases in between. The source material was blood. The sequence derives from a man younger than 45 in good health. The chain recombines TRBV6-2 or TRBV6-3 with TRBJ2-3, with D unclear. The CDR3 coding sequence is TGTGCCAGCAGTCAGCGACCTTTTTCTAGCACAGATACGCAGTATTTT. Its translation: CASSQRPFSSTDTQYF.